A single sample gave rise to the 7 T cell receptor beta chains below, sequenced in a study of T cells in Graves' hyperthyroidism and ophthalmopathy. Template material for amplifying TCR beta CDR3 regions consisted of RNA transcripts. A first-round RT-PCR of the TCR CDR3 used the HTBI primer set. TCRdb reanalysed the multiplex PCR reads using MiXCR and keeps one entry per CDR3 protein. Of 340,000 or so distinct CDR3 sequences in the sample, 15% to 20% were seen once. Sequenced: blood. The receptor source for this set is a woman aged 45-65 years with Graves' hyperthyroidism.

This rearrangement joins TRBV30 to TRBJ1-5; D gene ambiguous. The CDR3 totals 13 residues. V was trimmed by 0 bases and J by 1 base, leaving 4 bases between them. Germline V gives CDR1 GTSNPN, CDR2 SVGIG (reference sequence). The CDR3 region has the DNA TGTGCCTGGAGTGTGGACAGCAATCAGCCCCAGCATTTT. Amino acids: CAWSVDSNQPQHF.

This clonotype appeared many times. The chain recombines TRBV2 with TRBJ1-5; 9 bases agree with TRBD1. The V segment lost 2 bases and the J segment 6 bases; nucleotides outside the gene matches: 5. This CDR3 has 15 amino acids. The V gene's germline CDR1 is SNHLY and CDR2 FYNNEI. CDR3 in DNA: TGTGCCAGCAGTGAACAGGGACAGGGTGGTCAGCCCCAGCATTTT. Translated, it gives CASSEQGQGGQPQHF.

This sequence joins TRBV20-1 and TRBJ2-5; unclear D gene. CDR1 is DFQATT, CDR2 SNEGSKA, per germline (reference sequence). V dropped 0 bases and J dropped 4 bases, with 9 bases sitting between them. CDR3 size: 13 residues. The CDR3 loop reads CSARDGQLETQYF. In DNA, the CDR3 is TGCAGTGCTAGAGATGGTCAGCTAGAGACCCAGTACTTC.

The CDR3 loop reads CASKPSGPQETQYF. The CDR3 DNA follows: TGTGCCAGCAAACCTAGCGGACCTCAAGAGACCCAGTACTTC. V usage is TRBV2 and J usage is TRBJ2-5; 7 bases are a match to TRBD2. V lost 7 bases, J lost 2 bases, and 7 bases stayed unmatched. CDR1 is SNHLY, CDR2 FYNNEI, per germline. The CDR3 contains 14 residues.

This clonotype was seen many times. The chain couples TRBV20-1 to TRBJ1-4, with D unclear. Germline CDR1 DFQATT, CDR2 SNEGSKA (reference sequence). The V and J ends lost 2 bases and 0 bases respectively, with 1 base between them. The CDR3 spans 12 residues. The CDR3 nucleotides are TGCAGTGCTAGAACAACTAATGAAAAACTGTTTTTT. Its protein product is CSARTTNEKLFF.

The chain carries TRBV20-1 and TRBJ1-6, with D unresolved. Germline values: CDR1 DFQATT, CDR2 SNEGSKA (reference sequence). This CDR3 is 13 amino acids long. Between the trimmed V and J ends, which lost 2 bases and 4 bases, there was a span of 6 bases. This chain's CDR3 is CSARSLYNSPLHF. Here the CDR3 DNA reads TGCAGTGCTAGATCGTTGTATAATTCACCCCTCCACTTT.

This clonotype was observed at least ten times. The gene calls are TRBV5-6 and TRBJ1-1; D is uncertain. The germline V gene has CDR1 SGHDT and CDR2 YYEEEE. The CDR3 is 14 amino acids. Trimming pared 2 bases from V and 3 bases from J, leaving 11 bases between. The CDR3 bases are TGTGCCAGCAGCTTCGGGGTTGGTTACACTGAAGCTTTCTTT. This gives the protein CASSFGVGYTEAFF. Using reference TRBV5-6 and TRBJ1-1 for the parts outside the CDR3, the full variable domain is DAGVTQSPTHLIKTRGQQVTLRCSPKSGHDTVSWYQQALGQGPQFIFQYYEEEERQRGNFPDRFSGHQFPNYSSELNVNALLLGDSALYLCASSFGVGYTEAFFGQGTRLTVV.